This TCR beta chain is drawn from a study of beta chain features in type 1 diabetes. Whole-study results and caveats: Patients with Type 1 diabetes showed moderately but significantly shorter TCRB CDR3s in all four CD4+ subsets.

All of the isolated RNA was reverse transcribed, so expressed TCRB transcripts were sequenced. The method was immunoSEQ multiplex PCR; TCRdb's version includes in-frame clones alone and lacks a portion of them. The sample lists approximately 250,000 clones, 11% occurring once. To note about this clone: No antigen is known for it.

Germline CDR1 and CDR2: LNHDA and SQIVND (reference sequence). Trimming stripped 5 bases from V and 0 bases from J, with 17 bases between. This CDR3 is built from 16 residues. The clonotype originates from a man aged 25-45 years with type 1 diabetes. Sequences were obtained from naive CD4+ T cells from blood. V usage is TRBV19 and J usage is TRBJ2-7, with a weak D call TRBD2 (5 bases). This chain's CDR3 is CASSPGKQLFSYEQYF. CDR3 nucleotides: TGTGCCAGTAGTCCCGGGAAGCAACTCTTCTCCTACGAGCAGTACTTC.